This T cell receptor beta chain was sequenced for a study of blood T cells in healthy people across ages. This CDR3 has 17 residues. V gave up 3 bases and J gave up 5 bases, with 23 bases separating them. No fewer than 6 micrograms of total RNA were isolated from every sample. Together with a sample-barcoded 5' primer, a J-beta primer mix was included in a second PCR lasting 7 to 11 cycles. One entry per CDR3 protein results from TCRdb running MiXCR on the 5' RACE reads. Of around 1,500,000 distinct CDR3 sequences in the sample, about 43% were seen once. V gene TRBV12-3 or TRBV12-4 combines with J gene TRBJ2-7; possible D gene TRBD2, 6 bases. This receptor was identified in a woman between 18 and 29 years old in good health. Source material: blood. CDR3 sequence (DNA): TGTGCCAGCAGTTTTAGCGCCCCTGGGACTGCCGTCCACGAGCAGTACTTC. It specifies CASSFSAPGTAVHEQYF.